Listed below are T cell receptor beta chains from one sample, sequenced in a study of OX40 agonist ivuxolimab in advanced cancers. Generated by immunoSEQ multiplex PCR, the TCRdb table keeps only in-frame clones and is missing some. Of 52,000 or so clones in the sample, approximately 91% were seen once. The material was CD4+ or CD8+ T cells sorted from blood, obtained in a trial of the OX40 agonist ivuxolimab. Receptors were obtained from an adult with an advanced solid tumor such as melanoma, head and neck, liver or kidney cancer. CDR3s leave out the opening cysteine and the closing phenylalanine or tryptophan.

V gene,J gene,CDR3 length,CDR3 protein
TRBV11-2,TRBJ2-1,13,ASSLRRGQYNEQF
TRBV10-3,TRBJ2-7,12,AISETSQSYEQY
TRBV6-1,TRBJ1-2,14,ASSERGGRGIYGYT
TRBV27,TRBJ2-1,15,ASSSHGTSGRGHEQF
TRBV6-5,TRBJ1-1,12,ASSSTSGGTEAF
TRBV2,TRBJ2-6,13,ASSESLSGANVLT
TRBV9,TRBJ2-7,11,ASSDGLAYEQY
TRBV2,TRBJ2-5,11,ASTTGGRETQY
TRBV19,TRBJ1-1,12,ASSTDWGGTEAF
TRBV5-4,TRBJ2-3,13,ASSAAAGDTDTQY
TRBV6-4,TRBJ1-1,11,ASSAGGVTEAF
TRBV2,TRBJ2-7,10,ASRGDRGEQY
TRBV19,TRBJ1-5,10,ASSTGNQPQH
TRBV5-6,TRBJ2-7,12,ASSLYGRPWEQY
TRBV7-9,TRBJ2-3,13,ASSLGRTVADTQY
TRBV11-1,TRBJ2-4,12,ASSLSIAKNIQY
TRBV5-1,TRBJ1-1,12,ASRSDRGNTEAF
TRBV29-1,TRBJ2-1,17,SVPGLAGGSESSYNEQF
TRBV5-1,TRBJ2-1,16,ASSLAGQGRNTYNEQF
TRBV27,TRBJ1-1,14,ATVPRTGALNTEAF
TRBV30,TRBJ1-1,11,AQTRDSQPEAF
TRBV4-1,TRBJ1-1,14,ASSQSRVSRNTEAF
TRBV15,TRBJ2-7,13,ATSRVGQGTYEQY
TRBV6-1,TRBJ2-4,13,ASKKGGGGSDIQY
TRBV4-1,TRBJ1-5,13,ASSLTQGGNQPQH
TRBV2,TRBJ2-3,12,ASSATRDADTQY
TRBV11-2,TRBJ2-3,13,ASSQVAGSTDTQY
TRBV5-1,TRBJ1-4,11,ASSLERNEKLF
TRBV6-6,TRBJ1-5,12,ASSNGQGNQPQH
TRBV6-4,TRBJ1-1,14,ASSDRRTAWNTEAF
TRBV7-9,TRBJ1-5,12,ASSPVGANQPQH
TRBV28,TRBJ2-3,13,ASSLPLAGVDTQY
TRBV5-1,TRBJ1-4,14,ASSSSDRVIGEKLF
TRBV2,TRBJ1-1,12,ASRATGRDTEAF
TRBV5-1,TRBJ2-1,11,ASSLGPINEQF
TRBV6-5,TRBJ1-4,13,ASSYTVEGGEKLF
TRBV5-1,TRBJ2-1,10,ASSLLANEQF
TRBV19,TRBJ1-2,11,ASSVELKYGYT
TRBV5-1,TRBJ2-3,14,ASSLAAGQGADTQY
TRBV27,TRBJ1-2,15,ASSLYPGIKASYGYT
TRBV2,TRBJ2-7,12,ASRYRDLSYEQY
TRBV10-3,TRBJ1-1,13,AIRGATGQNTEAF
TRBV4-2,TRBJ1-5,12,ASSQSGGGQPQH
TRBV28,TRBJ1-3,15,ASSLSTGRRLGNTIY
TRBV18,TRBJ2-2,11,ASSSTYSGELF
TRBV9,TRBJ2-2,11,ASSVVNAGELF
TRBV5-1,TRBJ2-3,12,ASSYSGSTDTQY
TRBV5-8,TRBJ2-2,12,ASSLALGTGELF
TRBV12-5,TRBJ2-2,14,ASGFTSGRATGELF
TRBV5-4,TRBJ1-1,13,ASSLNRGMNTEAF
TRBV11-3,TRBJ2-1,14,ASSLRWDHGRNEQF
TRBV6-6,TRBJ1-1,12,ASSISEGNTEAF